The text below deals with one TCR beta chain. The target antigen is unknown. The CDR3 is 14 residues long. V gave up 6 bases and J gave up 6 bases; unmatched junction bases: 6. Germline CDR1 MGHDK, CDR2 SYGVNS. This sample is part of a study of PD-1 blockade in classical Hodgkin lymphoma. Study in general: Patients had nivolumab dosed at 3 mg/kg, delivered intravenously every 2 weeks. The study, taken as a whole, reports: Nivolumab initiation under 1 year post-ASCT meant exclusion. At baseline, newly diagnosed patients reportedly showed less TCR diversity than healthy donors.

Produced via immunoSEQ multiplex PCR; TCRdb's table is partial and in-frame only. The table includes about 19,000 clones, about 76% detected once. With no exception, relapse followed autologous stem cell transplantation in all patients, and brentuximab vedotin exposure varied. The receptor was isolated from a human donor with classical Hodgkin lymphoma. The chain carries TRBV25-1 and TRBJ2-3, with 10 bases fitting TRBD1. Sequencing was performed on peripheral blood mononuclear cells (PBMCs), taken before the second cycle of nivolumab. CDR3 sequence reads: CASRRDRGRDTQYF. The CDR3 DNA is TGTGCCAGCAGGCGGGACAGGGGAAGGGATACGCAGTATTTT.